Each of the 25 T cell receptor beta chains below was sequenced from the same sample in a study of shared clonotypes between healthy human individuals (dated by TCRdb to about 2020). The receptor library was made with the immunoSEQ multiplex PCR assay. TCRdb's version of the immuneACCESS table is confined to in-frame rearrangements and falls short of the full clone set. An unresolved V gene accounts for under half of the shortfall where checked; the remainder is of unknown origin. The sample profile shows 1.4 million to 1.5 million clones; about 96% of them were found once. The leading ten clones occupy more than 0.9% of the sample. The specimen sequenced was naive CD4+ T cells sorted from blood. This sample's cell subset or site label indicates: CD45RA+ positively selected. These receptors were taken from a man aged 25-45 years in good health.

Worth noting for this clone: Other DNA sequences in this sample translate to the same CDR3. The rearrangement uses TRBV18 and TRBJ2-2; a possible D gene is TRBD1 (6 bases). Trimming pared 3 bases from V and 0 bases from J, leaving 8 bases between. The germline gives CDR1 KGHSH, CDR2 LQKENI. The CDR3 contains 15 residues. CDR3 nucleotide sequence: TGTGCCAGCTCACCGCGGACAGCGAACACCGGGGAGCTGTTTTTT. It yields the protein CASSPRTANTGELFF.

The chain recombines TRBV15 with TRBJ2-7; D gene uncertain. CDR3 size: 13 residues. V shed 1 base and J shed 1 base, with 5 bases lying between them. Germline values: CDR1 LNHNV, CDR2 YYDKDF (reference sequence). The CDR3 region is CATSRVPSYEQYF. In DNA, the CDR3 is TGTGCCACCAGCAGAGTACCTTCCTACGAGCAGTACTTC.

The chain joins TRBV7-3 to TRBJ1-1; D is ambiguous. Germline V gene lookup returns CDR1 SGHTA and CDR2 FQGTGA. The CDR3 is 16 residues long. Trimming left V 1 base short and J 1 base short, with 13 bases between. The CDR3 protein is CASSLMSGIGNTEAFF. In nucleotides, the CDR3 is TGTGCCAGCAGCTTAATGAGCGGTATTGGGAACACTGAAGCTTTCTTT.

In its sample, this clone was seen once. Here the CDR3 DNA reads TGTGCCAGCAGTGAAGCATGGAGCTCCCATTATGGCTACACCTTC. It encodes CASSEAWSSHYGYTF. This sequence joins TRBV6-1 and TRBJ1-2; D not resolved. This CDR3 is built from 15 residues. CDR1 and CDR2 (germline): MNHNS, SASEGT. Between the trimmed V and J ends, which lost 0 bases and 5 bases, there was a span of 13 bases.

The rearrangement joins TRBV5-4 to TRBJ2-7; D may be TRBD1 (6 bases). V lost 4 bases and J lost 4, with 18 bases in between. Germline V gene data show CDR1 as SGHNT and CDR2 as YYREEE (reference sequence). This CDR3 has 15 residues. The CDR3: CASSLETEGVYEQYF. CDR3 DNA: TGTGCCAGCAGCCTCGAGACCGAGGGGGTTTACGAGCAGTACTTC.

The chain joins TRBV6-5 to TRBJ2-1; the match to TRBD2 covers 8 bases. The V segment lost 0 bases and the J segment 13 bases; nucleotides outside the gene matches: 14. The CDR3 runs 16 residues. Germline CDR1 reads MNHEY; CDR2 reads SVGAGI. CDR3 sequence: CASSYSVASREGGQFF. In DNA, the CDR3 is TGTGCCAGCAGTTACTCGGTGGCTAGCCGGGAGGGGGGACAGTTCTTC.

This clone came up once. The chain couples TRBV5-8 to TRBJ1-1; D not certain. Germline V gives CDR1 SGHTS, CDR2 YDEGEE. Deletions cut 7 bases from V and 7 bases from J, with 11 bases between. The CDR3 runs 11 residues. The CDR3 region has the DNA TGTGCCAGCCGGACTGGGTATGAAGCTTTCTTT. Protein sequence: CASRTGYEAFF.

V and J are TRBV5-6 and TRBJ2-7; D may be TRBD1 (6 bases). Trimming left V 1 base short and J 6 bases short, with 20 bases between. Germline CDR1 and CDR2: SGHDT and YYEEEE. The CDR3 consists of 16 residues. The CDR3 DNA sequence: TGTGCCAGCAGCTTGAAACTAAGTGCAGGGGCAGTCGAGCAGTACTTC. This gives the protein CASSLKLSAGAVEQYF.

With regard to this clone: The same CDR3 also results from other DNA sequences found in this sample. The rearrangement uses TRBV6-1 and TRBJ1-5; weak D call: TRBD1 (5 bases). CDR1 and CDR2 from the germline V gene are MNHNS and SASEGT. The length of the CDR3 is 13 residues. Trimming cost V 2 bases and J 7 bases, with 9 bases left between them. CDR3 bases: TGTGCCAGCAGTGAAAGGGGACGGCAGCCCCAGCATTTT. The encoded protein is CASSERGRQPQHF.

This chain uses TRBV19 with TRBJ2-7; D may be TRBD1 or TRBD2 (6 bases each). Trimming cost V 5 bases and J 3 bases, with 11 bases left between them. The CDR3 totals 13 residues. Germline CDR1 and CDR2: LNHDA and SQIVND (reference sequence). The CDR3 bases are TGTGCCAGTAGTCAAGGGGGGAACTACGAGCAGTACTTC. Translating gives CASSQGGNYEQYF.

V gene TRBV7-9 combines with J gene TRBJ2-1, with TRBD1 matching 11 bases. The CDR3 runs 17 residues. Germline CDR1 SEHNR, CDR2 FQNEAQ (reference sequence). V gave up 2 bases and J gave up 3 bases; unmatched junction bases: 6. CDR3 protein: CASSLQPGQGGYNEQFF. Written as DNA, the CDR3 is TGTGCCAGCAGCTTACAACCGGGACAGGGGGGCTACAATGAGCAGTTCTTC.

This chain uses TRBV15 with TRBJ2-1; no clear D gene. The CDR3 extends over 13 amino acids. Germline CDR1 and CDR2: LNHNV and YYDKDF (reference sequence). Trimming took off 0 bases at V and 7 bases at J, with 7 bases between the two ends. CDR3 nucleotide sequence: TGTGCCACCAGCAGAGATCGTGTGAATGAGCAGTTCTTC. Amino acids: CATSRDRVNEQFF.

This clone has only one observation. The CDR3 loop is CASSPRTGWDEKLFF. Written as DNA, the CDR3 is TGTGCCAGCTCACCTCGGACAGGGTGGGATGAAAAACTGTTTTTT. The V and J genes are TRBV18 and TRBJ1-4; 8 nucleotides match TRBD1. This CDR3 contains 15 residues. J lost 6 bases, V lost 3 bases, and 6 bases had no gene match. The V gene's germline CDR1 is KGHSH and CDR2 LQKENI. The full variable domain, in which reference TRBV18 and TRBJ1-4 provide the parts outside the CDR3, is NAGVMQNPRHLVRRRGQEARLRCSPMKGHSHVYWYRQLPEEGLKFMVYLQKENIIDESGMPKERFSAEFPKEGPSILRIQQVVRGDSAAYFCASSPRTGWDEKLFFGSGTQLSVL.

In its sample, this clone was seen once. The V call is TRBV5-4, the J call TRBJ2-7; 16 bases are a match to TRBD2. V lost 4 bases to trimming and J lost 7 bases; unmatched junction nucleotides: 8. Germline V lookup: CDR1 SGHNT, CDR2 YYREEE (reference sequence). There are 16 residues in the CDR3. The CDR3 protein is CASSQGLAGGPGEQYF. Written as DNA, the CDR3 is TGTGCCAGCAGCCAGGGACTAGCGGGAGGGCCGGGAGAGCAGTACTTC.

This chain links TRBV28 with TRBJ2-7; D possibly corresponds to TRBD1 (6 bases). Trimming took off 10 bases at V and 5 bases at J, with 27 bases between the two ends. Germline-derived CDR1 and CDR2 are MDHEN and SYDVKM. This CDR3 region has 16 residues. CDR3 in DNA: TGTGCCACCCTACCGGGACAACGGACTCGGGGCCACGAGCAGTACTTC. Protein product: CATLPGQRTRGHEQYF.

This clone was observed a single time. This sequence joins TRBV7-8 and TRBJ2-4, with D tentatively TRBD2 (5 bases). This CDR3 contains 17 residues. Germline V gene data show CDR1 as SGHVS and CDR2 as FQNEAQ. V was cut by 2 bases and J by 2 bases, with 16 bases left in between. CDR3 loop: CASSLTLWSGSKNIQYF. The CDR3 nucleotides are TGTGCCAGCAGCTTAACTCTATGGTCGGGATCCAAAAACATTCAGTACTTC.

CDR3 nucleotide sequence: TGTGCCAGCAGCCGACAGCTGGGACAGGGAATCTTCGAGCAGTACTTC. As protein: CASSRQLGQGIFEQYF. The V and J genes are TRBV7-8 and TRBJ2-7; 9 bases line up with TRBD1. The CDR3 runs to 16 residues. The V gene end was trimmed by 5 bases and the J gene end by 6 bases; junction bases not matched to a gene: 14. Per germline, CDR1 SGHVS and CDR2 FQNEAQ.

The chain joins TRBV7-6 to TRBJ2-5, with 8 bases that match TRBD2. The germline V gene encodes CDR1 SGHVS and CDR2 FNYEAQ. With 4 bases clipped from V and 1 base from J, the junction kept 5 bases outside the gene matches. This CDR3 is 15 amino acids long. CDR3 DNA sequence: TGTGCCAGCAGCTCGAGCGGGGGAGTCCAAGAGACCCAGTACTTC. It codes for CASSSSGGVQETQYF.

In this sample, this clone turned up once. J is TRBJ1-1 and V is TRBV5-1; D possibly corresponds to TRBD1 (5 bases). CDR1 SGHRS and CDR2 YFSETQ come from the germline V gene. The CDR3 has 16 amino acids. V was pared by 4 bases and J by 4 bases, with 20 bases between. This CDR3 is CASSPQGDHSITEAFF. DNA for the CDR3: TGCGCCAGCAGCCCCCAGGGTGACCATTCCATCACTGAAGCTTTCTTT.

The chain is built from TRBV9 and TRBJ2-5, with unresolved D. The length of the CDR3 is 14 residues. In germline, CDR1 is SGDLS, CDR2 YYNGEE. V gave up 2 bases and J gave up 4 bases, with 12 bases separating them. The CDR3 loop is CASSVGDKTETQYF. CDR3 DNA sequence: TGTGCCAGCAGCGTTGGAGACAAGACAGAGACCCAGTACTTC.

Here the CDR3 DNA reads TGTGCCAGCTCACCAAACGTGGCAGGGGGCCACGAGCAGTACTTC. Translated, it gives CASSPNVAGGHEQYF. This chain connects TRBV18 to TRBJ2-7, with 8 bases fitting TRBD1. Germline trimming cut 2 bases from V and 5 bases from J; bases unmatched to any gene: 8. The CDR3 loop spans 15 amino acids. CDR1 and CDR2 from the germline V gene are KGHSH and LQKENI.

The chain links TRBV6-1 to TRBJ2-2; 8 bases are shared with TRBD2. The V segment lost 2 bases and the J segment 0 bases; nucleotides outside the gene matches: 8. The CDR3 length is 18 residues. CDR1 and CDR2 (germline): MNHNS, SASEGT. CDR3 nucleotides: TGTGCCAGCAGTGAATTGGGGCGGGAGGCTGCGAACACCGGGGAGCTGTTTTTT. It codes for CASSELGREAANTGELFF.

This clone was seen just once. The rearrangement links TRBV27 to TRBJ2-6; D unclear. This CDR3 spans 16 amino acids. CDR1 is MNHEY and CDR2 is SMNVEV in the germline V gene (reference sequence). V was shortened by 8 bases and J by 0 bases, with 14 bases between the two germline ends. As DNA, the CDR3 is TGTGCCAGCCGTCCAGGAGCCAGCTCTGGGGCCAACGTCCTGACTTTC. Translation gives CASRPGASSGANVLTF.

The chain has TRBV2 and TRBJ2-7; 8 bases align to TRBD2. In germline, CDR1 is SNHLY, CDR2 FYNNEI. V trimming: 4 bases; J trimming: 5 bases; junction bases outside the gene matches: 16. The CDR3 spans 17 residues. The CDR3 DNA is TGTGCCAGCAGTGGACGTAGGAGCGGGAGAGACCACCACGAGCAGTACTTC. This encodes CASSGRRSGRDHHEQYF.

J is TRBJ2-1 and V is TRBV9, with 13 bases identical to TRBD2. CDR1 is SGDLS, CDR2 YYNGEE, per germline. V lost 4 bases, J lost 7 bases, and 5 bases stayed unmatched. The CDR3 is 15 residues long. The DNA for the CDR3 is TGTGCCAGCAGCCCGGGGACTAGCGGGATGAATGAGCAGTTCTTC. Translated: CASSPGTSGMNEQFF. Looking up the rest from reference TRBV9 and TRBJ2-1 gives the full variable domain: DSGVTQTPKHLITATGQRVTLRCSPRSGDLSVYWYQQSLDQGLQFLIQYYNGEERAKGNILERFSAQQFPDLHSELNLSSLELGDSALYFCASSPGTSGMNEQFFGPGTRLTVL.